Detailed here is one TCR beta chain. Its antigen is not yet known. Base qualities are not at hand, and no much larger clone is one base apart. V was cut back by 5 bases and J by 9 bases, leaving a gap of 14 bases between them. From the cysteine up to the phenylalanine, the CDR3 has a length of 13 residues. The CDR3 DNA has 39 bases and is translated from base 1. CDR1 and CDR2 (MDHEN, SYDVKM) derive from the germline V gene. This record comes from a study of blood T cells in healthy people across ages (dated by TCRdb to between 2015 and 2016). About the investigation overall: In model experiments, roughly one uniquely barcoded TCR beta cDNA molecule per two T cells was captured by template switching. Using deep sequencing normalized with unique cDNA molecular identifiers, the study measured how TCR beta repertoire diversity changes with age. The donors were divided into four age groups: young (average around 16 years), middle-aged (about 40), aged (approximately 62) and long-lived (82). To avoid experimental bias, donors of different ages were distributed randomly across sequencing lanes. For two donors (one aged 18 to 30 and one aged 80 or older), the study analyzed two additional independent replicas of 1 million unique cDNA reads from the same blood draw. What the authors observed across the whole study: There was a strong correlation between observed TCR beta diversity and the percentage of naive T cells measured by flow cytometry. Conclusive comparison of naive and antigen-experienced compartments was prevented by the profiling of bulk unsorted PBMCs. Observed TCR beta diversity per million T cells fell roughly linearly with age, and a significant reduction was already apparent by age roughly 40. Total diversity estimates from one million sequenced T cells were considered lower bounds and underestimates. Because donor CMV infection status was unknown, age-related changes in expanded clonotypes were potentially confounded. The long-lived group showed more naive CD4+ T cells, fewer expanded clones and increased TCR diversity than the aged group, suggesting age selection.

Donors were 30 to 45 systemically healthy Caucasian individuals from Russia aged roughly 6 to 95 years. Ten milliliters of peripheral blood were drawn from each donor into EDTA-treated Vacutainer tubes. Ficoll-Paque density-gradient centrifugation was used to isolate PBMCs, with at least 6.5 million per sample. Total RNA, at least 5 micrograms per sample, was extracted from PBMCs with Trizol reagent. For every donor, an aliquot of PBMCs went through flow cytometry to measure the percentages of naive CD45RAhigh/CD27high T cells. The protocol used for the library was 5' RACE. TCRdb records Illumina HiSeq 2500 as the sequencer. A second about 7 to 11 cycle PCR used a sample-barcoded 5' primer and a J-beta primer mix. A template-switch 5' adaptor carrying 12 random nucleotides introduced a unique molecular identifier onto each TCR beta cDNA molecule. Each sample yielded at least 2.5 million CDR3-containing paired-end reads. First-strand cDNA was synthesized from all RNA with the Mint cDNA synthesis kit, primed by a TRBC-specific oligonucleotide. Following uracil-DNA glycosylase treatment, a first 18-cycle PCR with universal primers M1SS and BC2_uni_R was performed on all cDNA. Per the original workflow: For normalization, 1 million high-quality reads were randomly selected from each sample, with every read carrying a distinct molecular identifier. Instead of being binned into consensus sequences, reads with shared molecular identifiers were discarded. CDR3 identification, clonotype clustering and error correction used MiTCR with a Q25 quality threshold and the strictest error-elimination algorithm. A nonparametric unseen species model with Euler transformation was used to estimate lower-bound total TCR beta diversity. TCRdb reanalyzed the raw reads on its own, using fastp at Q25 for trimming and MiXCR for clone calling, and kept in-frame beta chains. Rows are combined by CDR3 protein, so each entry shows the most common genes and DNA. What appears here as the V and J calls and clone size reflects TCRdb's work, not the paper's. For this sample there are around 1,500,000 distinct CDR3 sequences; 28% appear just once. More than 6% of the sample goes to the ten largest clones.

Sequences were obtained from blood. The sequence came from a woman between 25 and 40 years old in good health. The V and J genes are TRBV28 and TRBJ2-1; matching of 7 bases hints at TRBD2 as the D gene. The nucleotides read TGTGCCAGCAGTCCTGGGGGGGGCAGTGAGCAGTTCTTC. Protein translation: CASSPGGGSEQFF.